This T cell receptor (beta chain) came from a study of PD-1 blockade in mismatch repair-deficient tumors. Study-level background: Patients had around twelve mismatch repair-deficient cancer types, all previously treated and progressing.

Mismatch repair deficiency was confirmed in all patients, by PCR or immunohistochemistry. V was trimmed by 3 bases and J by 1 base, leaving 17 bases between them. The CDR3 covers 17 residues. From germline, CDR1 is SEHNR and CDR2 FQNEAQ (reference sequence). Study-wide results and caveats: Tumor-resident clones, often absent from pretreatment blood, expanded after pembrolizumab and then contracted.

This table comes from immunoSEQ multiplex PCR, and its TCRdb copy is limited to in-frame clones, with some not included. The sample shows 100,000 or so clones, 70% to 85% of them seen only once. Notes on this clone: The antigen is undetermined.

This specimen was peripheral blood, taken approximately 35 weeks after starting pembrolizumab. This sequence originates from an adult with mismatch repair-deficient cancer. The chain carries TRBV7-9 and TRBJ2-3; D not certain. The CDR3 DNA follows: TGTGCCAGCAGCTTTGGGTTGACTCCCATCGGCACAGATACGCAGTATTTT. Protein sequence: CASSFGLTPIGTDTQYF.